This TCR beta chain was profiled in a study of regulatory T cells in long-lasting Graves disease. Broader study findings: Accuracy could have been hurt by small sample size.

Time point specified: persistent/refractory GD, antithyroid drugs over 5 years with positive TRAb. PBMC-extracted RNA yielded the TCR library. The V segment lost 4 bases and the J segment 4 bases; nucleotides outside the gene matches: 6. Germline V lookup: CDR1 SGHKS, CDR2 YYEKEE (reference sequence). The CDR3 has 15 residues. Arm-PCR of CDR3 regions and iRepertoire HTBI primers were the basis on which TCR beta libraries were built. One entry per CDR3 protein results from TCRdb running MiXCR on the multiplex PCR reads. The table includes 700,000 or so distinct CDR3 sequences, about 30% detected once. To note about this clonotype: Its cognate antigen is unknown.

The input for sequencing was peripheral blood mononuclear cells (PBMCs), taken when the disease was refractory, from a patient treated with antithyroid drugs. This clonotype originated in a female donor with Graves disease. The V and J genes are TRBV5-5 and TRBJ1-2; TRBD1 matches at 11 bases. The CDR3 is CASSLGTGGTYGYTF. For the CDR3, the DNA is TGTGCCAGCAGCCTGGGGACAGGGGGGACCTATGGCTACACCTTC.